These 24 T cell receptor beta chains were all obtained from the same sample, sequenced in a study of Ad26.COV2.S vaccination and SARS-CoV-2 variants. Here immunoSEQ multiplex PCR was the method, and the copy in TCRdb shows in-frame clones only, minus some. The sample records more than 300,000 clones, around four fifths being singletons. Treatment indicated: some 19 received Ad26.COV2.S at low or high dose, single or two shots; about 5 received placebo; per-sample allocation not given. Material that was analyzed had been drawn on day 63 after the first vaccine or placebo injection. The material sequenced was peripheral blood, taken in a trial of Ad26.COV2.S vaccine versus placebo. These receptor sequences come from a person between 18 and 65 years old who received the Ad26.COV2.S COVID-19 vaccine or a placebo.

The V gene is TRBV13, the J gene TRBJ2-7; D possibly uses TRBD1 or TRBD2 (6 bases each). The ends were cut back, 3 bases at V and 7 bases at J, with 25 bases in the middle. The CDR3 sequence is 17 residues long. Germline V gene sequence: CDR1 PRHDT, CDR2 FYEKMQ (reference sequence). The CDR3 DNA follows: TGTGCCAGCAGCTTTCGGCGAGGGGGGACCTTCTTCAGGGAGCAGTACTTC. Translation: CASSFRRGGTFFREQYF.

The V and J genes are TRBV24-1 and TRBJ1-2; tentatively, D is TRBD1 (6 bases). Germline values: CDR1 KGHDR, CDR2 SFDVKD. CDR3 length equals 16 residues. Trimming pared 4 bases from V and 2 bases from J, leaving 16 bases between. CDR3 sequence reads: CATSERRTARNYGYTF. The CDR3 DNA sequence: TGTGCCACCAGTGAAAGAAGGACAGCGAGGAACTATGGCTACACCTTC.

The rearrangement links TRBV14 to TRBJ2-3; the D gene is possibly TRBD2 (5 bases). The germline V and J ends were trimmed by 0 bases and 6 bases, with 22 bases remaining between them. Per germline, CDR1 SGHDN and CDR2 FVKESK. This CDR3 contains 18 residues. The CDR3 bases are TGTGCCAGCAGCCAAGATTGGGTTGGAGGACGAGCCCAGGATACGCAGTATTTT. Translation gives CASSQDWVGGRAQDTQYF.

The V and J genes are TRBV7-9 and TRBJ1-6; 9 bases are a match to TRBD1. V shed 3 bases, J shed 7 bases, and the junction held 4 bases outside the gene matches. The CDR3 sequence is 15 residues long. Germline V CDR1 and CDR2: SEHNR, FQNEAQ (reference sequence). In DNA, the CDR3 is TGTGCCAGCAGCTTGACAGGGGGACTCAATTCACCCCTCCACTTT. Translation gives CASSLTGGLNSPLHF.

The chain carries TRBV28 and TRBJ1-5; D unclear. V shed 2 bases and J shed 0 bases, with 14 bases lying between them. In germline, CDR1 is MDHEN, CDR2 SYDVKM. The CDR3 contains 17 residues. The CDR3 DNA is TGTGCCAGCAGTTTACCCGGACTTTTAAATAGCAATCAGCCCCAGCATTTT. The encoded protein is CASSLPGLLNSNQPQHF.

The chain is built from TRBV19 and TRBJ1-5; D is undetermined. Germline V lookup: CDR1 LNHDA, CDR2 SQIVND (reference sequence). Trimming cost V 2 bases and J 3 bases, with 11 bases left between them. This CDR3 is 15 amino acids long. The CDR3 DNA follows: TGTGCCAGTAGTATATTCGGCCAAACCAATCAGCCCCAGCATTTT. It yields the protein CASSIFGQTNQPQHF.

The V gene is TRBV28, the J gene TRBJ2-5; D perhaps matches TRBD1 (5 bases). The CDR3 covers 14 residues. The germline gives CDR1 MDHEN, CDR2 SYDVKM. Trimming pared 4 bases from V and 2 bases from J, leaving 11 bases between. The CDR3, as DNA: TGTGCCAGCAGTTCCCAGACAGTTCAAGAGACCCAGTACTTC. Translated, it gives CASSSQTVQETQYF. The full variable domain, in which reference TRBV28 and TRBJ2-5 provide the parts outside the CDR3, is DVKVTQSSRYLVKRTGEKVFLECVQDMDHENMFWYRQDPGLGLRLIYFSYDVKMKEKGDIPEGYSVSREKKERFSLILESASTNQTSMYLCASSSQTVQETQYFGPGTRLLVL.

This chain uses TRBV5-6 with TRBJ1-3; D is unclear. The CDR3 loop spans 15 amino acids. The V gene's germline CDR1 is SGHDT and CDR2 YYEEEE. V lost 3 bases to trimming and J lost 0 bases, with 10 bases between them. The CDR3 sequence is CASSSSGLSGNTIYF. As DNA, the CDR3 is TGTGCCAGCAGCTCCTCGGGCCTCTCTGGAAACACCATATATTTT.

A word on this clone: The junction does not match germline at one end; this may be a read error. This chain connects TRBV28 to TRBJ2-3; 9 bases align to TRBD2. The CDR3 loop spans 14 amino acids. Germline values: CDR1 MDHEN, CDR2 SYDVKM. CDR3 sequence reads: CASSAPGKTSGRLF. The CDR3 DNA follows: TGTGCCAGCAGTGCCCCAGGGAAGACTAGCGGCAGACTTTTT.

This chain connects TRBV21-1 to TRBJ2-7. TRBV21-1 is marked as a pseudogene. CDR3 length equals 16 residues. In DNA, the CDR3 is TGTGCCAGCGGCGGGGGAAAGGACAGGATCTACTACGAGCAGTACTTC. This translates into CASGGGKDRIYYEQYF.

The CDR3 bases are TGTGCCAGCAGTTACTCCGGTAGGGGGAATGAAAAACTGTTTTTT. This translates into CASSYSGRGNEKLFF. The J gene is TRBJ1-4, the V gene TRBV6-6; D might be TRBD1 (6 bases). The CDR3 runs 15 residues. The V end was cut by 0 bases, the J end by 5 bases, with 10 bases between. Germline loops: CDR1 MNHNY, CDR2 SVGAGI (reference sequence).

V is TRBV7-9 and J is TRBJ2-3; 7 nucleotides agree with TRBD1. The CDR3 spans 16 residues. Trimming at V came to 0 bases and at J to 1 base, leaving 4 bases not matched to a gene. Germline V gene lookup returns CDR1 SEHNR and CDR2 FQNEAQ (reference sequence). The DNA for the CDR3 is TGTGCCAGCAGCTTAGCAGGGGGCAGGCGCACAGATACGCAGTATTTT. This codes for CASSLAGGRRTDTQYF. Complete variable domain (other parts from reference TRBV7-9 and TRBJ2-3): DTGVSQNPRHKITKRGQNVTFRCDPISEHNRLYWYRQTLGQGPEFLTYFQNEAQLEKSRLLSDRFSAERPKGSFSTLEIQRTEQGDSAMYLCASSLAGGRRTDTQYFGPGTRLTVL.

The CDR3: CASSDLTGVQNSGANVLTF. CDR3 DNA: TGTGCCAGCAGTGACCTGACAGGGGTCCAGAACTCTGGGGCCAACGTCCTGACTTTC. The V call is TRBV6-1, the J call TRBJ2-6, with TRBD1 identical over 8 bases. The CDR3 runs 19 residues. V shed 3 bases and J 0 bases; nucleotides not matched to a gene: 10. Germline assignment: CDR1 MNHNS and CDR2 SASEGT.

This chain links TRBV6-6 with TRBJ1-1; 8 bases are shared with TRBD1. This CDR3 contains 15 residues. The germline V gene encodes CDR1 MNHNY and CDR2 SVGAGI (reference sequence). The V segment lost 8 bases and the J segment 4 bases; nucleotides outside the gene matches: 12. The CDR3 DNA follows: TGTGCCAGCGGGGACCGACAGGGGCTGGGCACTGAAGCTTTCTTT. It specifies CASGDRQGLGTEAFF.

V is TRBV13 and J is TRBJ2-5; 11 bases fit TRBD2. The CDR3 covers 14 residues. The trim removed 6 bases at V and 5 bases at J, leaving 5 bases unmatched. Germline lookup yields CDR1 PRHDT and CDR2 FYEKMQ (reference sequence). CDR3 amino acids: CASRLAGVGETQYF. The CDR3 DNA is TGTGCCAGCAGACTAGCGGGGGTTGGCGAGACCCAGTACTTC.

The V and J genes are TRBV29-1 and TRBJ1-5, with D tentatively TRBD1 (6 bases). Germline-derived CDR1 and CDR2 are SQVTM and ANQGSEA. The V end lost 4 bases, the J end lost 3 bases, and 10 bases lay between the germline ends. CDR3 size: 13 residues. CDR3 in DNA: TGCAGCGTTGCGGACAGTTTCAATCAGCCCCAGCATTTT. It specifies CSVADSFNQPQHF.

The gene calls are TRBV6-1 and TRBJ1-1, with a weak D call TRBD1 (5 bases). This CDR3 has 14 residues. CDR1 is MNHNS, CDR2 SASEGT, per germline. The V end lost 1 base, the J end lost 5 bases, and 11 bases lay between the germline ends. The CDR3 nucleotides are TGTGCCAGCAGTGAAGGGGGGTCGAGGACTGAAGCTTTCTTT. Residues: CASSEGGSRTEAFF.

Points on this clone: This specimen includes other DNA sequences encoding the same CDR3. The chain combines TRBV6-5 with TRBJ1-1; D may be TRBD1 (5 bases). The CDR3 is 14 amino acids. Germline V gene data show CDR1 as MNHEY and CDR2 as SVGAGI. V lost 0 bases to trimming and J lost 4 bases, with 9 bases between them. The CDR3 DNA is TGTGCCAGCAGTTACTCTTCTAGGGGCACTGAAGCTTTCTTT. Translating gives CASSYSSRGTEAFF.

The CDR3 DNA reads as TGTGCCAGCGGGGGGGTTTCCTACAATGAGCAGTTCTTC. Translated: CASGGVSYNEQFF. V is TRBV2 and J is TRBJ2-1; 7 nucleotides align to TRBD2. Germline V lookup: CDR1 SNHLY, CDR2 FYNNEI. The CDR3 is made up of 13 amino acids. V trimming: 8 bases; J trimming: 1 base; junction bases outside the gene matches: 2. The variable domain in full, completed from reference TRBV2 and TRBJ2-1, reads EPEVTQTPSHQVTQMGQEVILRCVPISNHLYFYWYRQILGQKVEFLVSFYNNEISEKSEIFDDQFSVERPDGSNFTLKIRSTKLEDSAMYFCASGGVSYNEQFFGPGTRLTVL.

The rearrangement joins TRBV3-1 (or the pseudogene TRBV3-2) to TRBJ2-3, with 9 bases identical to TRBD1. Germline values: CDR1 LGHDT, CDR2 YNNKEL (reference sequence). The CDR3 length is 17 residues. V shed 4 bases, J shed 2 bases, and the junction held 10 bases outside the gene matches. The CDR3: CASSLRRGQGITDTQYF. The CDR3, as DNA: TGTGCCAGCAGCCTCCGACGGGGACAGGGCATCACAGATACGCAGTATTTT.

This clone was seen only a few times. The chain links TRBV10-1 to TRBJ2-7; 7 nucleotides agree with TRBD1. V lost 7 bases and J lost 5; bases outside the gene matches: 2. The CDR3 contains 11 residues. Germline values: CDR1 WNHNN, CDR2 SYGVQD (reference sequence). DNA for the CDR3: TGCGCCAGCAAGACAGGGAACGAGCAGTACTTC. This codes for CASKTGNEQYF.

Details on this clone: The identical CDR3 is also encoded by other nucleotide sequences in the sample. V usage is TRBV5-1 and J usage is TRBJ2-1, with D possibly being TRBD2 (5 bases). CDR3 size: 14 residues. The germline V gene has CDR1 SGHRS and CDR2 YFSETQ. Trimming stripped 2 bases from V and 0 bases from J, with 6 bases between. The CDR3 nucleotides read TGCGCCAGCAGCTTCGGGGACTCCTACAATGAGCAGTTCTTC. Protein: CASSFGDSYNEQFF. The full variable domain, completed using reference TRBV5-1 and TRBJ2-1, is KAGVTQTPRYLIKTRGQQVTLSCSPISGHRSVSWYQQTPGQGLQFLFEYFSETQRNKGNFPGRFSGRQFSNSRSEMNVSTLELGDSALYLCASSFGDSYNEQFFGPGTRLTVL.

The chain employs TRBV6-1 and TRBJ2-1; D perhaps matches TRBD2 (6 bases). The CDR3 is 16 amino acids. From germline, CDR1 is MNHNS and CDR2 SASEGT. V gave up 4 bases and J gave up 4 bases, with 17 bases separating them. The CDR3 DNA is TGTGCCAGCAGTGTTGGGACTTTTTATATATACAATGAGCAGTTCTTC. It encodes CASSVGTFYIYNEQFF.

The rearrangement links TRBV18 to TRBJ2-3, with 8 nucleotides matching TRBD2. The V gene end was trimmed by 6 bases and the J gene end by 1 base; junction bases not matched to a gene: 12. The CDR3 contains 17 residues. CDR1 and CDR2 (germline): KGHSH, LQKENI. CDR3 loop: CASSPSRGGPGTDTQYF. As DNA, the CDR3 is TGTGCCAGCTCCCCTTCCCGGGGGGGCCCTGGCACAGATACGCAGTATTTT.